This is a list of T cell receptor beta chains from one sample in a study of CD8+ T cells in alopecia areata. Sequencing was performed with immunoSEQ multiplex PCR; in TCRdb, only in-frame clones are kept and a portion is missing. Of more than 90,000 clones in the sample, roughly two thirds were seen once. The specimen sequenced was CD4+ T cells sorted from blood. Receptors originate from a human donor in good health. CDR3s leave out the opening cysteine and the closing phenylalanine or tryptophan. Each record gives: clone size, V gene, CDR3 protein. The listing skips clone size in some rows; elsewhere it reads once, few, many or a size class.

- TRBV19 ASRDEKLF
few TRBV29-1 SVPRGGASYNEQF
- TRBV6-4 ASSPSGPGYTEAF
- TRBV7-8 ASSLGAGASSYT
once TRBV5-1 ASSFGTSGGDTQY
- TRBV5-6 ASSIFGQPNTGELF
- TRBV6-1 ASRTGTGRYGYT
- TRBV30 AWTVGLGPDTQY
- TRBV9 ASSVGGAGGPQH
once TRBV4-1 ASSPIGAADPEAF
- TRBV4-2 ASSQDLAGATDTQY
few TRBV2 ASNYGGMNEQF
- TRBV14 ASNPSGGETQY
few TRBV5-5 ASSLNPGVREKLF
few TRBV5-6 ASSRWSGIPYEQY
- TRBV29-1 SVDLPGGFSEQY
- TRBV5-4 ASSFWSNTGELF
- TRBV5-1 ASSLAGERQNTEAF
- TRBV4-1 ASSQQIVGELF
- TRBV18 ASSPGTGSYGYT
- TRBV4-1 ASSLGGPLADQETQY
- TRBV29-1 SVGGANTEAF
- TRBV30 AWSDYQETQY
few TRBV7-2 ASSLGTSGVGEQF
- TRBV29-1 SVTLGTANYGYT
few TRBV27 ASSPRTSLWAQY
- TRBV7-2 ASSSGTARSSYGYT
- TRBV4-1 ASSHLLMDQPQH
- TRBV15 ATSSGGDYGYT
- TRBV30 AAAGDRNQPQH
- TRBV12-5 ASGPDRLAYNEQF
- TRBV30 AWSSGTHEKLF
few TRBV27 ASAIGQGNYGYT
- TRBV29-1 SVEEGTGYGYT
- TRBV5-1 ASSSTDYEQY
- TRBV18 ASSPSHSQETQY
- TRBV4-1 ASSQDRPNIQY
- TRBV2 ASRVVNEAF
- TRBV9 ASSVVGDVGTDTQY
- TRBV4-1 ASSQEGRGGYGYT
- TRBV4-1 ASSQDMTGQGHNQPQH
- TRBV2 ASSESSRGFTEAF
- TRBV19 ARNPGKLF
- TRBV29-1 SVERDTDTQY
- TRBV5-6 ASSLAYEQF
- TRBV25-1 ASSEHNRGETQY
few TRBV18 ASSRGAGTNTEAF
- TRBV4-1 ASSQDGVGVRRGYT
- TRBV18 ASSPKDRRDEQY
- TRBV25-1 ASSTRTGAGELF
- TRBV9 ASSVPGLAGNEQF
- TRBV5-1 ASSLQGEYSYEQY
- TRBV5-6 ASSFGTLFEKLF
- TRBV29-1 SVDFRGVEQF